The TCR beta chain under discussion was sequenced for a study of cytomegalovirus exposure and HLA in healthy donors. Amplification used 60 Vbeta primers and 13 Jbeta primers. Assay used: immunoSEQ multiplex PCR; TCRdb lists only in-frame clones, some missing. The table has roughly 160,000 clones, 65% to 85% seen once. Looked up from germline, CDR1 is SNHLY and CDR2 is FYNNEI. This CDR3 spans 15 amino acids. Trimming pared 6 bases from V and 5 bases from J, leaving 16 bases between. The sequenced material came from PBMCs. This sequence originates from a woman between 25 and 40 years old in good health and CMV-seropositive. V and J are TRBV2 and TRBJ2-2; possibly TRBD2 for D (7 bases). The CDR3 loop reads CASRPGGARTGELFF. The CDR3 nucleotides read TGTGCCAGCAGGCCTGGGGGGGCTAGGACCGGGGAGCTGTTTTTT.